The 22 T cell receptor beta chains below come from one sample, sequenced in a study of blood T cell repertoires in COVID-19. Libraries were prepared by immunoSEQ multiplex PCR; TCRdb keeps only in-frame clonotypes and omits some of them. The repertoire includes about 210,000 clones, around 76% of them detected once, and less than 9.5% sits in the top ten. The specimen sequenced was peripheral blood. Source of these receptors: a woman aged 60-75 years with COVID-19, enrolled during active disease.

The J gene is TRBJ2-5, the V gene TRBV4-1, with a weak D call TRBD1 (5 bases). The CDR3 is made up of 15 amino acids. Germline-derived CDR1 and CDR2 are MGHRA and YSYEKL. V lost 0 bases and J lost 9, with 17 bases in between. The CDR3 spells CASSQEGQGATAQYF. The CDR3 DNA sequence: TGCGCCAGCAGCCAAGAAGGGCAGGGTGCTACGGCCCAGTACTTC.

The J gene is TRBJ1-2, the V gene TRBV6-5; D is perhaps TRBD1 (5 bases). The germline CDR1 and CDR2 sequences are MNHEY and SVGAGI. This CDR3 spans 14 amino acids. Trimming removed 10 bases from V and 4 bases from J, with 19 bases in between. The CDR3, as DNA: TGTGCCACGACGGACAAAGTAGCTCCCTATGGCTACACCTTC. This translates into CATTDKVAPYGYTF.

V gene TRBV7-6 combines with J gene TRBJ2-3, with 8 bases matching TRBD1. The CDR3 loop spans 15 amino acids. The ends lost 5 bases at V and 3 bases at J; junction bases unmatched: 7. Looked up from germline, CDR1 is SGHVS and CDR2 is FNYEAQ. The CDR3 loop is CASSQGQVVTDTQYF. The CDR3 nucleotides are TGTGCCAGCAGCCAGGGACAGGTGGTTACAGATACGCAGTATTTT. Filled out from reference TRBV7-6 and TRBJ2-3, the complete variable domain reads GAGVSQSPRYKVTKRGQDVALRCDPISGHVSLYWYRQALGQGPEFLTYFNYEAQQDKSGLPNDRFSAERPEGSISTLTIQRTEQRDSAMYRCASSQGQVVTDTQYFGPGTRLTVL.

DNA for the CDR3: TGTGCCAGCACCCTAGTAACAGGGTCCGGGGCCAACGTCCTGACTTTC. As protein: CASTLVTGSGANVLTF. The V gene is TRBV7-9, the J gene TRBJ2-6; D perhaps matches TRBD1 (6 bases). Between the trimmed V and J ends, which lost 7 bases and 4 bases, there was a span of 17 bases. The CDR3 is 16 amino acids. Germline CDR1 reads SEHNR; CDR2 reads FQNEAQ (reference sequence).

The chain has TRBV5-1 and TRBJ1-1, with 9 bases aligning to TRBD1. The CDR3 length is 15 residues. Germline CDR1 is SGHRS and CDR2 is YFSETQ. Trimming at V came to 3 bases and at J to 5 bases, leaving 8 bases not matched to a gene. DNA for the CDR3: TGCGCCAGCAGCTGGGACAGGGCGAGGGGGACTGAAGCTTTCTTT. Protein: CASSWDRARGTEAFF.

The J gene is TRBJ1-5, the V gene TRBV18; D is unclear. Trimming shortened V by 2 bases and J by 4 bases, and 6 bases separated the two germline ends. This CDR3 is built from 13 residues. Germline V gene lookup returns CDR1 KGHSH and CDR2 LQKENI. The CDR3 here is CASSPGQNQPQHF. CDR3 in DNA: TGTGCCAGCTCACCAGGGCAGAATCAGCCCCAGCATTTT.

The genes are TRBV5-4 and TRBJ2-1; D is possibly TRBD2 (5 bases). CDR3 length: 12 amino acids. V lost 6 bases to trimming and J lost 9 bases, with 13 bases between them. Germline values: CDR1 SGHNT, CDR2 YYREEE (reference sequence). The CDR3 sequence is CASTRPGTEQFF. The CDR3 coding sequence is TGTGCCAGCACAAGACCGGGAACTGAGCAGTTCTTC.

The count of this clone is one. The chain combines TRBV6-2 or TRBV6-3 with TRBJ2-1, with TRBD2 identical over 11 bases. The CDR3 extends over 16 amino acids. CDR1 and CDR2 (germline): MNHEY, SVGEGT. Trimming removed 5 bases from V and 8 bases from J; junction bases left unmatched: 11. The CDR3 here is CASSPLTSGKFDEQFF. DNA of the CDR3: TGTGCCAGCAGTCCCCTGACTAGCGGGAAATTCGATGAGCAGTTCTTC.

The genes are TRBV3-1 (or the pseudogene TRBV3-2) and TRBJ2-6, with TRBD1 identical over 8 bases. J gave up 2 bases and V 4 bases, and 7 bases lay outside the gene matches. Looked up from germline, CDR1 is LGHDT and CDR2 is YNNKEL (reference sequence). The CDR3 covers 17 residues. CDR3 DNA sequence: TGTGCCAGCAGCCGGACAGGGATGGGGACTGGGGCCAACGTCCTGACTTTC. Its protein product is CASSRTGMGTGANVLTF.

The chain links TRBV18 to TRBJ1-4; 7 bases are a match to TRBD1. Trimming cost V 3 bases and J 7 bases; bases outside gene matches: 11. CDR1 and CDR2 (germline): KGHSH, LQKENI. CDR3 length equals 16 residues. The CDR3 bases are TGTGCCAGCTCACCGAACAGGAGACAGGGAAGTGAAAAACTGTTTTTT. Its protein is CASSPNRRQGSEKLFF.

This chain connects TRBV7-6 to TRBJ2-2, with 9 bases identical to TRBD2. Per the germline V gene, CDR1 is SGHVS and CDR2 is FNYEAQ. This CDR3 comprises 16 residues. V dropped 1 base and J dropped 1; count of bases not matched to a gene: 1. The CDR3 DNA reads TGTGCCAGCAGCTTAGGAGCGGGGGGGAACACCGGGGAGCTGTTTTTT. Protein sequence: CASSLGAGGNTGELFF.

The chain carries TRBV29-1 and TRBJ1-1; D is possibly TRBD1 (5 bases). The CDR3 runs to 13 residues. The germline gives CDR1 SQVTM, CDR2 ANQGSEA. V lost 6 bases, J lost 0 bases, and 11 bases lay in between. The CDR3 sequence is CSVVRGLNTEAFF. DNA of the CDR3: TGCAGCGTCGTTAGGGGATTGAACACTGAAGCTTTCTTT.

The rearrangement links TRBV19 to TRBJ1-1; 7 bases map to TRBD1. The CDR3 runs to 14 residues. Germline V gene lookup returns CDR1 LNHDA and CDR2 SQIVND (reference sequence). The ends lost 4 bases at V and 4 bases at J; junction bases unmatched: 6. CDR3 DNA sequence: TGTGCCAGTAGTAGAACAGGGGAGCGCACTGAAGCTTTCTTT. It is translated as CASSRTGERTEAFF.

This clone was seen only once. This rearrangement joins TRBV7-2 to TRBJ2-7; D possibly corresponds to TRBD2 (6 bases). CDR1 and CDR2 from the germline V gene are SGHTA and FQGNSA. The CDR3 extends over 13 amino acids. V lost 3 bases, J lost 6 bases, and 12 bases lay in between. As DNA, the CDR3 is TGTGCCAGCAGCTTCACGGGAGCGGCCGAGCAGTACTTC. It specifies CASSFTGAAEQYF.

The chain carries TRBV18 and TRBJ2-2, with 10 nucleotides matching TRBD1. Trimming cost V 8 bases and J 4 bases; bases outside gene matches: 4. This CDR3 has 14 amino acids. Germline V gene sequence: CDR1 KGHSH, CDR2 LQKENI. The CDR3 protein is CASTGQGRTGELFF. The CDR3 coding sequence is TGTGCCAGCACGGGACAGGGGCGCACCGGGGAGCTGTTTTTT.

This clone has a single count. The chain employs TRBV11-2 and TRBJ1-2; tentatively, D is TRBD1 (5 bases). The V and J ends lost 2 bases and 6 bases respectively, with 7 bases between them. Per the germline V gene, CDR1 is SGHAT and CDR2 is FQNNGV. The CDR3 loop spans 12 amino acids. In DNA form, the CDR3 reads TGTGCCAGCAGCTTAATCAGGGATGGCTACACCTTC. Translating it yields CASSLIRDGYTF.

In its sample, this clone was seen a few times. The rearrangement uses TRBV28 and TRBJ1-2, with 7 bases lining up with TRBD1. Germline V gene lookup returns CDR1 MDHEN and CDR2 SYDVKM. V lost 5 bases and J lost 4; bases outside the gene matches: 13. The CDR3 contains 16 residues. CDR3 amino acids: CASSPRQGSGGYGYTF. CDR3 coding DNA: TGTGCCAGCAGTCCCCGACAGGGTAGTGGGGGCTATGGCTACACCTTC.

This chain joins TRBV7-9 and TRBJ1-4; D may be TRBD1 (5 bases). The V end lost 1 base, the J end lost 1 base, and 10 bases lay between the germline ends. The CDR3 consists of 16 residues. The germline gives CDR1 SEHNR, CDR2 FQNEAQ (reference sequence). This chain's CDR3 is CASSLDRTVTNEKLFF. The CDR3 DNA is TGTGCCAGCAGCTTAGACAGGACGGTAACTAATGAAAAACTGTTTTTT.

The CDR3 protein is CASSLSRFTDTQYF. DNA of the CDR3: TGTGCCAGCAGTTTATCCAGGTTCACAGATACGCAGTATTTT. V is TRBV27 and J is TRBJ2-3, with D unresolved. V was pared by 0 bases and J by 2 bases, with 6 bases between. CDR3 size: 14 residues. Germline V lookup: CDR1 MNHEY, CDR2 SMNVEV (reference sequence).

The chain combines TRBV5-4 with TRBJ2-1, with TRBD2 matching 8 bases. This CDR3 has 15 residues. The germline V gene encodes CDR1 SGHNT and CDR2 YYREEE (reference sequence). With 3 bases clipped from V and 3 bases from J, the junction kept 5 bases outside the gene matches. The CDR3 sequence is CASSSDSGNYNEQFF. In DNA form, the CDR3 reads TGTGCCAGCAGCTCCGATAGCGGGAACTACAATGAGCAGTTCTTC.

The V gene is TRBV12-2, the J gene TRBJ1-6; the table's D gene call, TRBD1, was not cross checked with the DNA. TRBV12-2 is listed as a pseudogene. The CDR3 extends over 17 amino acids. The CDR3 coding sequence is TGTGCAAGTCGCCCTGCCCGAGACAGTCGATATAATTCACCCCTCCACTTT. As protein: CASRPARDSRYNSPLHF.

The rearrangement links TRBV7-2 to TRBJ1-4, with D perhaps matching TRBD1 (5 bases). The CDR3 spans 14 residues. From germline, CDR1 is SGHTA and CDR2 FQGNSA. V was shortened by 6 bases and J by 5 bases, with 13 bases between the two germline ends. The CDR3 region has the DNA TGTGCCAGCAGGGTGGGGCCGATGAATGAAAAACTGTTTTTT. It translates to CASRVGPMNEKLFF.